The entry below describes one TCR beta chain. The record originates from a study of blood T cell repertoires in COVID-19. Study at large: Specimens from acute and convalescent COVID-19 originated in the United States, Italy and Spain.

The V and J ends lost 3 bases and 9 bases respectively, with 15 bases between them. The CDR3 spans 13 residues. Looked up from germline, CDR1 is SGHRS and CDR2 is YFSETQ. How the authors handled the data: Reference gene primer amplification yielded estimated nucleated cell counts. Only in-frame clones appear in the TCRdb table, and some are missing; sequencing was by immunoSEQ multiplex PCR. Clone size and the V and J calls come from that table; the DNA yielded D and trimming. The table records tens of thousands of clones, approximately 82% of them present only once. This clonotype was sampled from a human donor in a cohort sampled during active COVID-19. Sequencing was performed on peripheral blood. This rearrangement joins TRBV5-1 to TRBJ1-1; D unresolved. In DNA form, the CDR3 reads TGCGCCAGCAGCTCGGGCCTTGAGGGTAAAGCTTTCTTT. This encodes CASSSGLEGKAFF.